One and the same sample provided the 32 T cell receptor beta chains below, sequenced in a study of CD8+ T cells in alopecia areata. The sequencing template was cDNA reverse transcribed from extracted RNA. Generated by immunoSEQ multiplex PCR, the TCRdb table keeps only in-frame clones and is missing some. Of 200,000 to 250,000 clones in the sample, approximately 61% were seen once. The sequencing used CD4+ T cells sorted from blood, collected at week 0. These receptors all come from a human donor with alopecia areata.

This clone has more than one count but fewer than ten. This chain links TRBV7-3 with TRBJ2-5; tentative D call: TRBD2 (6 bases). CDR3 length: 14 amino acids. With 5 bases removed from V and 1 base from J, the gap between germline ends came to 11 bases. The germline V gene has CDR1 SGHTA and CDR2 FQGTGA. CDR3 nucleotides: TGTGCCAGCAGCGCGGGACCTATCCAAGAGACCCAGTACTTC. It encodes CASSAGPIQETQYF.

This chain connects TRBV4-1 to TRBJ1-5; possibly TRBD1 for D (6 bases). The V end was cut by 1 base, the J end by 3 bases, with 13 bases between. CDR1 MGHRA and CDR2 YSYEKL come from the germline V gene. This CDR3 spans 16 amino acids. CDR3 DNA: TGCGCCAGCAGCCAAGGGGCAGGGGCGACCAATCAGCCCCAGCATTTT. It encodes CASSQGAGATNQPQHF.

CDR3 sequence (DNA): TGTGCCAGCAGTTATTCCGACAGGGCAGGGACTGAAGCTTTCTTT. The encoded protein is CASSYSDRAGTEAFF. The chain uses TRBV6-5 and TRBJ1-1; 7 bases match TRBD1. Unmatched junction bases numbered 9, after V lost 3 bases and J lost 5 bases. Germline V gene sequence: CDR1 MNHEY, CDR2 SVGAGI. This CDR3 is built from 15 residues.

The rearrangement links TRBV9 to TRBJ2-2, with D tentatively TRBD2 (6 bases). The ends were cut back, 4 bases at V and 4 bases at J, with 14 bases in the middle. The CDR3 loop spans 15 amino acids. Germline CDR1 and CDR2: SGDLS and YYNGEE. The CDR3 is CASSPQTSGTGELFF. CDR3 DNA sequence: TGTGCCAGCAGCCCCCAGACTAGTGGCACCGGGGAGCTGTTTTTT.

The chain uses TRBV30 and TRBJ2-1; possible D gene TRBD2, 5 bases. The CDR3 is made up of 13 amino acids. Trimming took off 2 bases at V and 3 bases at J, with 8 bases between the two ends. Germline CDR1 GTSNPN, CDR2 SVGIG (reference sequence). CDR3 nucleotide sequence: TGTGCCTGGAGTCCGGGGAGCTACAATGAGCAGTTCTTC. Translated, it gives CAWSPGSYNEQFF.

There are a few counts of this clone. The chain is built from TRBV23-1 and TRBJ2-2; D not certain. TRBV23-1 falls under the ORF class, with uncertain function. This CDR3 has 14 residues. V was cut by 6 bases and J by 7 bases, with 15 bases left in between. This chain's CDR3 is CASSRRLTNGELFF. The DNA of the CDR3 is TGCGCCAGCAGCCGACGGCTGACGAACGGGGAGCTGTTTTTT.

The chain is built from TRBV30 and TRBJ1-5; 10 bases match TRBD1. The CDR3 is 17 residues long. The junction had 7 bases not matched to a gene; V was cut back by 2 bases and J by 0 bases. CDR1 and CDR2 (germline): GTSNPN, SVGIG (reference sequence). The CDR3 DNA is TGTGCCTGGAGTCGACAGGGGGCACGGGATAGCAATCAGCCCCAGCATTTT. Translation: CAWSRQGARDSNQPQHF. The full variable domain, completed using reference TRBV30 and TRBJ1-5, is SQTIHQWPATLVQPVGSPLSLECTVEGTSNPNLYWYRQAAGRGLQLLFYSVGIGQISSEVPQNLSASRPQDRQFILSSKKLLLSDSGFYLCAWSRQGARDSNQPQHFGDGTRLSIL.

This clone was seen more than once but under ten times. CDR3 DNA sequence: TGTGCCAGCAGCTTAGAAGGGTCAGTGGAGCAGTACTTC. Amino acid sequence: CASSLEGSVEQYF. V usage is TRBV7-9 and J usage is TRBJ2-7, with unresolved D. Trimming left V 1 base short and J 7 bases short, with 11 bases between. Germline V CDR1 and CDR2: SEHNR, FQNEAQ (reference sequence). This CDR3 region has 13 residues.

This clone was observed once. Other DNA sequences within the sample encode an identical CDR3. This rearrangement joins TRBV20-1 to TRBJ2-7; the match to TRBD2 covers 7 bases. Trimming at V came to 1 base and at J to 6 bases, leaving 0 bases not matched to a gene. CDR1 and CDR2 from the germline V gene are DFQATT and SNEGSKA (reference sequence). This CDR3 has 11 residues. CDR3: CSARGGGEQYF. In DNA form, the CDR3 reads TGCAGTGCTAGAGGCGGGGGCGAGCAGTACTTC.

This chain links TRBV9 with TRBJ2-7; the D gene is possibly TRBD2 (5 bases). The CDR3 has 15 amino acids. The V end lost 0 bases, the J end lost 3 bases, and 13 bases lay between the germline ends. Germline-derived CDR1 and CDR2 are SGDLS and YYNGEE. The CDR3 coding sequence is TGTGCCAGCAGCGTAGGAGTAGGGAGAAGCTACGAGCAGTACTTC. Its protein product is CASSVGVGRSYEQYF.

The table lists this clone with a few counts. The chain links TRBV6-5 to TRBJ2-3; D not resolved. Germline assignment: CDR1 MNHEY and CDR2 SVGAGI. Trimming removed 5 bases from V and 0 bases from J, with 12 bases in between. This CDR3 comprises 15 residues. The chain's CDR3 is CASSLQQTSTDTQYF. CDR3 DNA: TGTGCCAGCAGTCTCCAACAAACGAGCACAGATACGCAGTATTTT.

This chain links TRBV7-9 with TRBJ1-2; maybe TRBD1 (6 bases). Trimming pared 5 bases from V and 5 bases from J, leaving 21 bases between. CDR1 is SEHNR, CDR2 FQNEAQ, per germline (reference sequence). The CDR3 totals 16 residues. The CDR3 loop is CASSADKGRGAYGYTF. CDR3 DNA: TGTGCCAGCAGCGCAGACAAAGGCAGGGGCGCGTATGGCTACACCTTC. Full variable domain (outside the CDR3, taken from reference TRBV7-9 and TRBJ1-2): DTGVSQNPRHKITKRGQNVTFRCDPISEHNRLYWYRQTLGQGPEFLTYFQNEAQLEKSRLLSDRFSAERPKGSFSTLEIQRTEQGDSAMYLCASSADKGRGAYGYTFGSGTRLTVV.

J is TRBJ1-3 and V is TRBV2; TRBD1 is a possible D gene (5 bases). Germline V lookup: CDR1 SNHLY, CDR2 FYNNEI. This CDR3 contains 15 residues. V dropped 6 bases and J dropped 0 bases, with 12 bases sitting between them. CDR3 bases: TGTGCCAGCAGCGAGACAGCTTACTCTGGAAACACCATATATTTT. Translation: CASSETAYSGNTIYF.

This clone was observed many times. This specimen includes other DNA sequences encoding the same CDR3. This chain connects TRBV30 to TRBJ1-1, with TRBD1 identical over 7 bases. The CDR3 contains 13 residues. Looked up from germline, CDR1 is GTSNPN and CDR2 is SVGIG (reference sequence). V trimming: 3 bases; J trimming: 0 bases; junction bases outside the gene matches: 1. The CDR3 protein is CAWRGQLNTEAFF. CDR3 in DNA: TGTGCCTGGAGGGGACAGCTGAACACTGAAGCTTTCTTT.

This clone was seen a few times. Other DNA sequences in this sample translate to the same CDR3. The CDR3 loop reads CASSLTPNTEAFF. CDR3 DNA sequence: TGCGCCAGCAGCTTAACACCGAACACTGAAGCTTTCTTT. This chain links TRBV5-1 with TRBJ1-1; D gene ambiguous. The CDR3 length is 13 residues. V was trimmed by 2 bases and J by 1 base, leaving 6 bases between them. Germline CDR1 and CDR2: SGHRS and YFSETQ.

V and J are TRBV29-1 and TRBJ1-1; no definite D call. V lost 2 bases and J lost 11, with 18 bases in between. This CDR3 has 13 amino acids. Germline CDR1 SQVTM, CDR2 ANQGSEA. The CDR3 is CSVEYRGPVGAFF. In DNA, the CDR3 is TGCAGCGTTGAATATCGCGGCCCGGTGGGGGCTTTCTTT.

The genes are TRBV12-5 and TRBJ1-4; D unresolved. The CDR3 covers 13 residues. The germline V and J ends were trimmed by 2 bases and 5 bases, with 6 bases remaining between them. The V gene's germline CDR1 is LGHNT and CDR2 FRNRAP. The CDR3 DNA reads TGTGCTAGTGGTTTGTCCGGAAATGAAAAACTGTTTTTT. Its translation is CASGLSGNEKLFF. Drawing the rest from reference TRBV12-5 and TRBJ1-4, the complete variable domain is DARVTQTPRHKVTEMGQEVTMRCQPILGHNTVFWYRQTMMQGLELLAYFRNRAPLDDSGMPKDRFSAEMPDATLATLKIQPSEPRDSAVYFCASGLSGNEKLFFGSGTQLSVL.

This chain's CDR3 is CAWSAQVKETQYF. CDR3 DNA sequence: TGTGCCTGGAGTGCTCAGGTAAAAGAGACCCAGTACTTC. The V gene is TRBV30, the J gene TRBJ2-5; D remains ambiguous. CDR1 is GTSNPN, CDR2 SVGIG, per germline (reference sequence). CDR3 length: 13 residues. Trimming removed 1 base at V and 3 bases at J, with 9 bases between.

The V call is TRBV4-1, the J call TRBJ1-2, with 7 bases fitting TRBD1. This CDR3 is 14 amino acids long. In germline, CDR1 is MGHRA, CDR2 YSYEKL. Losses at the gene ends were 3 bases for V and 3 bases for J; bases not matched to a gene: 4. CDR3 bases: TGCGCCAGCAGCCATATTACAGGGGACTATGGCTACACCTTC. This gives the protein CASSHITGDYGYTF.

The rearrangement joins TRBV28 to TRBJ2-5; TRBD1 agrees at 9 bases. Germline V gene data show CDR1 as MDHEN and CDR2 as SYDVKM. V trimming: 4 bases; J trimming: 5 bases; junction bases outside the gene matches: 8. CDR3 length: 15 amino acids. CDR3 nucleotides: TGTGCCAGCAGTTCACCGGGACAGGGTGCGGAGACCCAGTACTTC. Encoded protein: CASSSPGQGAETQYF.

Concerning this clone itself: An end of the junction does not agree with germline; a read error may underlie this. This rearrangement joins TRBV18 to TRBJ2-1; TRBD2 agrees at 9 bases. The length of the CDR3 is 14 residues. The germline V gene has CDR1 KGHSH and CDR2 LQKENI. The DNA of the CDR3 is TGTGCCAGCTCACCACCGGAGCTAGCGGGGTTCTCGGTCTTC. Its translation is CASSPPELAGFSVF.

The genes are TRBV9 and TRBJ2-5; a possible D gene is TRBD2 (6 bases). V was cut by 4 bases and J by 2 bases, with 18 bases left in between. CDR3 length: 16 amino acids. Germline assignment: CDR1 SGDLS and CDR2 YYNGEE. CDR3 coding DNA: TGTGCCAGCAGCCCTGGGGCGGGGCGAGATCAAGAGACCCAGTACTTC. Residues: CASSPGAGRDQETQYF.

The V and J genes are TRBV30 and TRBJ2-1; 8 bases are shared with TRBD2. The CDR3 is 11 amino acids. Germline values: CDR1 GTSNPN, CDR2 SVGIG (reference sequence). V lost 6 bases to trimming and J lost 12 bases; unmatched junction nucleotides: 7. CDR3 DNA: TGTGCCTGCCCGGGACTAGATGGGCAGTTCTTC. This sequence encodes CACPGLDGQFF.

This chain links TRBV5-4 with TRBJ2-7, with D possibly TRBD1 on 5 matching bases. V lost 2 bases and J lost 2, with 14 bases in between. In germline, CDR1 is SGHNT, CDR2 YYREEE (reference sequence). CDR3 length: 15 residues. CDR3 loop: CASSFLGQLTYEQYF. CDR3 sequence (DNA): TGTGCCAGCAGCTTCTTGGGGCAGCTGACCTACGAGCAGTACTTC.

This clone was observed once. The chain has TRBV9 and TRBJ2-7; D unclear. The germline V and J ends were trimmed by 0 bases and 4 bases, with 14 bases remaining between them. Germline V CDR1 and CDR2: SGDLS, YYNGEE. There are 15 residues in the CDR3. The CDR3 sequence: CASSVGTSEEYEQYF. Written as DNA, the CDR3 is TGTGCCAGCAGCGTAGGGACCAGCGAGGAATACGAGCAGTACTTC.

The chain links TRBV11-3 to TRBJ2-6, with D perhaps given as TRBD1 or TRBD2 (5 bases each). Trimming pared 5 bases from V and 0 bases from J, leaving 14 bases between. The V gene's germline CDR1 is SGHNT and CDR2 YENEEA. The CDR3 extends over 17 amino acids. CDR3 sequence: CASSPGTASSGANVLTF. The CDR3, as DNA: TGTGCCAGCAGCCCCGGGACCGCTAGCTCTGGGGCCAACGTCCTGACTTTC. Together with reference TRBV11-3 and TRBJ2-6, the CDR3 gives the full variable domain: EAGVVQSPRYKIIEKKQPVAFWCNPISGHNTLYWYLQNLGQGPELLIRYENEEAVDDSQLPKDRFSAERLKGVDSTLKIQPAELGDSAVYLCASSPGTASSGANVLTFGAGSRLTVL.

This clone has just a few counts. This chain links TRBV7-3 with TRBJ1-5; D remains unclear. Germline CDR1 reads SGHTA; CDR2 reads FQGTGA. The CDR3 has 13 residues. Trimming shortened V by 5 bases and J by 4 bases, and 9 bases separated the two germline ends. The CDR3 is CASSVQANQPQHF. DNA for the CDR3: TGTGCCAGCAGCGTTCAGGCGAATCAGCCCCAGCATTTT.

V gene TRBV6-5 combines with J gene TRBJ1-5; TRBD1 matches at 7 bases. CDR1 is MNHEY and CDR2 is SVGAGI in the germline V gene. J was trimmed by 4 bases and V by 5 bases; bases with no gene match: 8. The CDR3 sequence is 15 residues long. CDR3 protein: CASSRGDSGNQPQHF. In DNA form, the CDR3 reads TGTGCCAGCAGTCGGGGGGACAGCGGAAATCAGCCCCAGCATTTT.

This clone was seen more than once but under ten times. The gene calls are TRBV6-6 and TRBJ1-5; D is unclear. The CDR3 extends over 12 amino acids. Germline assignment: CDR1 MNHNY and CDR2 SVGAGI (reference sequence). V was pared by 7 bases and J by 5 bases, with 9 bases between. CDR3 amino acids: CASTRSDQPQHF. The CDR3 DNA follows: TGTGCCAGCACAAGGAGCGATCAGCCCCAGCATTTT.

A few counts support this clone. CDR3 nucleotide sequence: TGTGCCAGCAGCTTGGGGAACCCAGATACGCAGTATTTT. This gives the protein CASSLGNPDTQYF. The gene calls are TRBV7-9 and TRBJ2-3; D is unclear. The germline V gene encodes CDR1 SEHNR and CDR2 FQNEAQ (reference sequence). V gave up 3 bases and J gave up 4 bases, with 8 bases separating them. The CDR3 runs 13 residues. Looking up the rest from reference TRBV7-9 and TRBJ2-3 gives the full variable domain: DTGVSQNPRHKITKRGQNVTFRCDPISEHNRLYWYRQTLGQGPEFLTYFQNEAQLEKSRLLSDRFSAERPKGSFSTLEIQRTEQGDSAMYLCASSLGNPDTQYFGPGTRLTVL.

The chain carries TRBV6-1 and TRBJ1-2; 7 bases fit TRBD1. V dropped 3 bases and J dropped 7; count of bases not matched to a gene: 11. The CDR3 covers 15 residues. Germline V gene lookup returns CDR1 MNHNS and CDR2 SASEGT. CDR3 loop: CASSDGPTGVFGYTF. The DNA for the CDR3 is TGTGCCAGCAGTGATGGGCCCACAGGGGTCTTTGGCTACACCTTC.

The V and J genes are TRBV19 and TRBJ2-6; D uncertain. This CDR3 contains 16 residues. Trimming took off 5 bases at V and 0 bases at J, with 11 bases between the two ends. Germline lookup yields CDR1 LNHDA and CDR2 SQIVND (reference sequence). CDR3 region: CASSASSPSGANVLTF. The CDR3 coding sequence is TGTGCCAGTAGTGCCAGCAGTCCCTCTGGGGCCAACGTCCTGACTTTC.